A selection of T cell receptor beta chains follows, all from one sample in a study of blood T cell repertoires in COVID-19. Generated by immunoSEQ multiplex PCR, the TCRdb table keeps only in-frame clones and is missing some. The sample carries over 300,000 clones, over 75% recorded once. Input material: PBMCs or T cells enriched from blood (not recorded which). The receptors stem from a young woman who had recovered from COVID-19. Both conserved end residues are part of each CDR3. Each record gives: CDR3 DNA, CDR3 protein, clone size, V gene, J gene, D gene. D genes are given only for firm matches. For some rows the clone size is stated as once, few or many, or as a class when expanded; others skip it.

TGTGCCAGTAGTACCTCAGGGGGCGAGCAGTACTTC,CASSTSGGEQYF,NA,TRBV19,TRBJ2-7,TRBD1
TGTGCCACCAGTGATTTGAACAGGGACAGTTCACCCCTCCACTTT,CATSDLNRDSSPLHF,NA,TRBV24-1,TRBJ1-6,TRBD1
TGTGCCAGCAGTCTAACAGGAAGGCAGAGCCGCTTCGTAAATTCACCCCTCCACTTT,CASSLTGRQSRFVNSPLHF,NA,TRBV28,TRBJ1-6,NA
TGTGCCAGCTCACCAGTCAGGGGGCCGGGAGGCTACACCTTC,CASSPVRGPGGYTF,NA,TRBV18,TRBJ1-2,TRBD1
TGCGCCAGCAGCCAAGTCCACAGTTATCTCTCTGGGGCCAACGTCCTGACTTTC,CASSQVHSYLSGANVLTF,once,TRBV4-1,TRBJ2-6,NA
TGTGCCAGCAGTTACTCCCGGGGAAACACCATATATTTT,CASSYSRGNTIYF,NA,TRBV6-5,TRBJ1-3,NA
TGTGCCAGCAGCAGTCGACAATCGGTGGGTGAAGCTTTCTTT,CASSSRQSVGEAFF,NA,TRBV11-3,TRBJ1-1,NA
TGTGCCAGCAGCTTGAAGTCGGGGGGGCCGGATACGCAGTATTTT,CASSLKSGGPDTQYF,NA,TRBV5-4,TRBJ2-3,TRBD2
TGTGCCAGCAGCGTCAGGGAGGGGAGCGAGCAGTACTTC,CASSVREGSEQYF,NA,TRBV11-2,TRBJ2-7,TRBD2
TGTGCCAGCAGCTTGGCCGGACGGGGACAGGGGGCTGATGGCTACACCTTC,CASSLAGRGQGADGYTF,few,TRBV5-4,TRBJ1-2,TRBD1
TGTGCCAGTACACAGACAGGGAGCTCCTACGAGCAGTACTTC,CASTQTGSSYEQYF,NA,TRBV19,TRBJ2-7,TRBD1
TGTGCCAGCAGTTTACCGGGAAACTATGGCTACACCTTC,CASSLPGNYGYTF,NA,TRBV12-3/TRBV12-4,TRBJ1-2,NA
TGTGCCAGCAGCCAAGAAGGGACAGGGAGGTACGAGCAGTACTTC,CASSQEGTGRYEQYF,NA,TRBV4-2,TRBJ2-7,TRBD1
TGTGCCTGGAGTTTCACCGGGACAGCAAGCAATCAGCCCCAGCATTTT,CAWSFTGTASNQPQHF,NA,TRBV30,TRBJ1-5,TRBD1
TGTGCCAGCAGTGAATCAGGGAACGGGCGAGGCTACACCTTC,CASSESGNGRGYTF,NA,TRBV25-1,TRBJ1-2,NA
TGTGCCAGCAGCTTAGATCCCGTTGCAGGGACAGATCAGCCCCAGCATTTT,CASSLDPVAGTDQPQHF,NA,TRBV7-9,TRBJ1-5,TRBD1
TGTGCCAGCAGCGTAGGGCCGGGTTCCTATAATTCACCCCTCCACTTT,CASSVGPGSYNSPLHF,NA,TRBV9,TRBJ1-6,NA
TGTGCCAGCAGTCAAAGCGGGGGGGCAATCAATGAGCAGTTCTTC,CASSQSGGAINEQFF,NA,TRBV2,TRBJ2-1,TRBD2
TGTGCCAGCAGTGCAGAACAGGGGGTAGGAGCTTTCTTT,CASSAEQGVGAFF,NA,TRBV2,TRBJ1-1,TRBD1
TGTGCCAGCAGCTCGAGGACAGGGTCCTACGAGCAGTACTTC,CASSSRTGSYEQYF,NA,TRBV9,TRBJ2-7,TRBD1
TGTGCCAGCAGCCAAACATTGGCTAGCACAGATACGCAGTATTTT,CASSQTLASTDTQYF,NA,TRBV3-1/TRBV3-2,TRBJ2-3,NA
TGTGCCAGCAGCCAAGTGTCGGTAGATGGGGCGTCGGCTTTCTTT,CASSQVSVDGASAFF,NA,TRBV3-1/TRBV3-2,TRBJ1-1,NA
TGTGCCAGCAGTTCAGACAGGGGGGGTTTCATGAACACTGAAGCTTTCTTT,CASSSDRGGFMNTEAFF,NA,TRBV28,TRBJ1-1,TRBD1
TGTGCCATCCCGGGACAGCAAGTAGTTGAGCAGTTCTTC,CAIPGQQVVEQFF,NA,TRBV28,TRBJ2-1,TRBD1
TGTGCCAGCAGTGATCAGGGGACGGACACCGGGGAGCTGTTTTTT,CASSDQGTDTGELFF,once,TRBV6-4,TRBJ2-2,NA
TGTGCCAGTAGTATCTTTGGGGCAGGGAACATGAACACTGAAGCTTTCTTT,CASSIFGAGNMNTEAFF,NA,TRBV19,TRBJ1-1,NA
TGTGCCAGCACCCCCGGGACAGGGGACAGTCAGCCCCAGCATTTT,CASTPGTGDSQPQHF,NA,TRBV2,TRBJ1-5,TRBD1
TGCAGTGCTAGTACGGGGACACACCGCTACGAGCAGTACTTC,CSASTGTHRYEQYF,NA,TRBV20-1,TRBJ2-7,NA
TGTGCCAGCAGTCCCCGGGACAGGCGGAGCAATCAGCCCCAGCATTTT,CASSPRDRRSNQPQHF,NA,TRBV5-6,TRBJ1-5,TRBD1
TGTGCCAGTGGCAGGGGACGTGGCTACACCTTC,CASGRGRGYTF,NA,TRBV28,TRBJ1-2,NA
TGTGCCAGTAGTGTCCGGGACAGGGGCCACGAGCAGTACTTC,CASSVRDRGHEQYF,NA,TRBV19,TRBJ2-7,TRBD1
TGTGCCAGCAGCCGTGGAAACACCATATATTTT,CASSRGNTIYF,NA,TRBV9,TRBJ1-3,NA
TGTGCCAGCAGCCCGGGACAGGAGAGGGGGTTGCGTGGCTACACCTTC,CASSPGQERGLRGYTF,few,TRBV5-4,TRBJ1-2,TRBD1
TGTGCCAGCAGTCAAGGACAGGGCAGGAGTAACATTCAGTACTTC,CASSQGQGRSNIQYF,NA,TRBV11-3,TRBJ2-4,TRBD1
TGCGCCAGCAGTGAGTCTACGCTAGCGGGGCCTAGCGAGCAGTACTTC,CASSESTLAGPSEQYF,once,TRBV10-1,TRBJ2-7,TRBD2
TGTGCCAGCAGCTTAGTGGCAGGCGCCTCCTACGAGCAGTACTTC,CASSLVAGASYEQYF,NA,TRBV7-2,TRBJ2-7,NA
TGTGCCAGCAGTACCGGTACAGGGGGGATATATGGCTACACCTTC,CASSTGTGGIYGYTF,NA,TRBV28,TRBJ1-2,TRBD1
TGTGCCGCAGGGGGCGCAGGTAATGAAAAACTGTTTTTT,CAAGGAGNEKLFF,NA,TRBV2,TRBJ1-4,TRBD1
TGTGCCAGCAGCCCGTCTGCGGGAGAGACCCAGTACTTC,CASSPSAGETQYF,NA,TRBV7-3,TRBJ2-5,NA
TGTGCCAGCAGTAGACAGGTCTCGGACGAGCAGTACTTC,CASSRQVSDEQYF,NA,TRBV2,TRBJ2-7,NA
TGTGCCAGCAGCCAAGATAAAGGCCCGGGGGAATTC,CASSQDKGPGEF,NA,TRBV3-1/TRBV3-2,TRBJ2-7,NA
TGTGCCAGCAGCTTAAGTTTGGACAGGGGTTACGAGCAGTACTTC,CASSLSLDRGYEQYF,many,TRBV7-8,TRBJ2-7,TRBD1
TGTGCCACCAGTGTAGGAGGTTATAGCAATCAGCCCCAGCATTTT,CATSVGGYSNQPQHF,NA,TRBV24-1,TRBJ1-5,NA
TGTGCCACCAGCAGAGCCCCACCGGAGCTGACCGACTCCTACAATGAGCAGTTCTTC,CATSRAPPELTDSYNEQFF,NA,TRBV15,TRBJ2-1,NA
TGCGCCAGCAGCTTGGGATCCAGCGGGCGCTCCTACAATGAGCAGTTCTTC,CASSLGSSGRSYNEQFF,NA,TRBV5-1,TRBJ2-1,NA
TGTGCCAGCAGTGAATCCGGCGGGAGTGGGGCCAACGTCCTGACTTTC,CASSESGGSGANVLTF,NA,TRBV6-1,TRBJ2-6,TRBD2
TGCGCCAGCAGCTTGGATGTCGGGGGGACAGATACGCAGTATTTT,CASSLDVGGTDTQYF,NA,TRBV5-1,TRBJ2-3,TRBD2
TGTGCCATCCGAGACAGGGGGCGTTCCTACGAGCAGTACTTC,CAIRDRGRSYEQYF,NA,TRBV10-3,TRBJ2-7,TRBD1
TGTGCCAGCAGCCAAGACCGGGCCCGGGGAAACATTCAGTACTTC,CASSQDRARGNIQYF,few,TRBV3-1/TRBV3-2,TRBJ2-4,NA
TGTGCCAGCAGTTACTCGTACAGAAACGAGCAGTACTTC,CASSYSYRNEQYF,NA,TRBV6-6,TRBJ2-7,NA
TGTGCCTGCCAAGGGCAGGGAAACATTCAGTACTTC,CACQGQGNIQYF,NA,TRBV9,TRBJ2-4,NA
TGCAGCGCCTGGACAGGGAGGAACACTGAAGCTTTCTTT,CSAWTGRNTEAFF,NA,TRBV29-1,TRBJ1-1,TRBD1
TGTGCCAGCAGTCCACCGACAGGGAGCTACGAGCAGTACTTC,CASSPPTGSYEQYF,NA,TRBV28,TRBJ2-7,TRBD1
TGTGCCAGCAGGTCCAGGGGCGGTCAAGAGACCCAGTACTTC,CASRSRGGQETQYF,NA,TRBV2,TRBJ2-5,NA
TGTGCCAGCAGCTTCGACACGAGCTCTGGAAACACCATATATTTT,CASSFDTSSGNTIYF,NA,TRBV6-5,TRBJ1-3,NA
TGTGCCAGCACCCCCACCCAGGGTACCTACAATGAGCAGTTCTTC,CASTPTQGTYNEQFF,NA,TRBV27,TRBJ2-1,NA
TGTGCCAGCAGCTTAGTGGACAGGGTTTTCAATCAGCCCCAGCATTTT,CASSLVDRVFNQPQHF,NA,TRBV7-8,TRBJ1-5,TRBD1